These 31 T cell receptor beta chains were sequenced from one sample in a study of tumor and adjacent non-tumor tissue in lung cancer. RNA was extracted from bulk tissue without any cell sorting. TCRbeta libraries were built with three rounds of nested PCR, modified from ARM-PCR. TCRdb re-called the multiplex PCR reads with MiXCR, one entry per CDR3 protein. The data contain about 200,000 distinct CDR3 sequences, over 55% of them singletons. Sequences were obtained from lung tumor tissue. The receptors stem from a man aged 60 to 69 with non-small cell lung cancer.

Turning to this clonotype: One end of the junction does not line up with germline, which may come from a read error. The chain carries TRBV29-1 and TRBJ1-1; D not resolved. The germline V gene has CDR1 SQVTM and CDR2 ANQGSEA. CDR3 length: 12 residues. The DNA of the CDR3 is TGCCGCGTTGAAGGTGGATCCTCTGAAGCTATCTTT. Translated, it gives CRVEGGSSEAIF.

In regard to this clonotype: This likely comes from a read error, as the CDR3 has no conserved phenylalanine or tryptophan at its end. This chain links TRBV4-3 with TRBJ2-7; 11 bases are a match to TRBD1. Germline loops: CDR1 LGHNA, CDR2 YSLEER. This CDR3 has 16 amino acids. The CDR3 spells CASCQSPGTGGYEQYL. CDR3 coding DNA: TGCGCCAGCTGCCAAAGCCCCGGGACAGGGGGCTACGAGCAGTACTTA.

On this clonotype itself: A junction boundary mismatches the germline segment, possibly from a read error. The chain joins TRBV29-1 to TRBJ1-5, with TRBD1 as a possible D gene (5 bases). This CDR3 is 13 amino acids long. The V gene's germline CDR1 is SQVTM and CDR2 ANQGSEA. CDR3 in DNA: TGCAGCGTGGGCGGGGGGTCCAGGCAGCACCAGCATTTT. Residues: CSVGGGSRQHQHF.

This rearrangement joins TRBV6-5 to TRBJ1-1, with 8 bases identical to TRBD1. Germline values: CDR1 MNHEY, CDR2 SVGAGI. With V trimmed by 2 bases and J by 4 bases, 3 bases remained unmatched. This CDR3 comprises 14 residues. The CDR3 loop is CASSYRTGTTEAFF. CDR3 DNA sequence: TGTGCCAGCAGTTACCGGACAGGGACCACTGAAGCTTTCTTT.

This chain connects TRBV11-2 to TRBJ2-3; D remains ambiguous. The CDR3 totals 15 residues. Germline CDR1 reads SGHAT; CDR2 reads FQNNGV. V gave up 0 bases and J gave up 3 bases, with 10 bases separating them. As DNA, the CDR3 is TGTGCCAGCAGCTTAGAAGGTTGCTGTACAGATACGCAGTATTTT. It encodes CASSLEGCCTDTQYF. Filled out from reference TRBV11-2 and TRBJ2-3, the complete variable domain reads EAGVAQSPRYKIIEKRQSVAFWCNPISGHATLYWYQQILGQGPKLLIQFQNNGVVDDSQLPKDRFSAERLKGVDSTLKIQPAKLEDSAVYLCASSLEGCCTDTQYFGPGTRLTVL.

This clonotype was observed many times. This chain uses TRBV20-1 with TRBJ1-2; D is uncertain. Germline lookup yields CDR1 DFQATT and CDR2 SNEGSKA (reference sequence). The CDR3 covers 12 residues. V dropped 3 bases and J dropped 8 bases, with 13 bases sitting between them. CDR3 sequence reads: CSASGRSEGYTF. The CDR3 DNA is TGCAGTGCTAGCGGCCGGAGCGAGGGCTACACCTTC.

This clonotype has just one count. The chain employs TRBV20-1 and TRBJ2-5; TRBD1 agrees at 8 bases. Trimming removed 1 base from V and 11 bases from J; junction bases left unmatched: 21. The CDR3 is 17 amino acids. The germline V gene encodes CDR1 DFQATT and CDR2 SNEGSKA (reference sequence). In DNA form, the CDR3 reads TGCAGTGCTAGAGTCACGAGGGACAGGCAAATCCAAGATACTCAGTACTTC. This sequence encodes CSARVTRDRQIQDTQYF.

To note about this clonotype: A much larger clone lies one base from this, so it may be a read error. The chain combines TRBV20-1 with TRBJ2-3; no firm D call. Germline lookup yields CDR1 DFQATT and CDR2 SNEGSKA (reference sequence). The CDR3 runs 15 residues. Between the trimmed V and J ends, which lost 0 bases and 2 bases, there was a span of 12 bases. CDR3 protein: CSARELGSFTDTQYF. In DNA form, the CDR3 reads TGCAGTGCTAGAGAATTAGGCAGCTTCACAGATACGCAGTATTTT.

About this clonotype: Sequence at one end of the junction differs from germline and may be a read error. CDR3 sequence reads: CASSHVETGNSPVRF. Written as DNA, the CDR3 is TGTGCCAGCAGCCACGTCGAGACGGGAAATTCACCCGTCCGATTT. This chain links TRBV4-2 with TRBJ1-6; D is ambiguous. Germline values: CDR1 LGHNA, CDR2 YNFKEQ. The CDR3 is 15 residues long.

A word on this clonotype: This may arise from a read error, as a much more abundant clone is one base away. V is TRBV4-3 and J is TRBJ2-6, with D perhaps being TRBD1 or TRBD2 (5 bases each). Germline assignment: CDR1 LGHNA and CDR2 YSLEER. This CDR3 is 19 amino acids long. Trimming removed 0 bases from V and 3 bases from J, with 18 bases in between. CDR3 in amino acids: CASSQDPVGAGFGANVLTF. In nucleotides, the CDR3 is TGCGCCAGCAGCCAAGATCCTGTAGGGGCGGGCTTTGGGGCCAACGTCCTGACTTTC.

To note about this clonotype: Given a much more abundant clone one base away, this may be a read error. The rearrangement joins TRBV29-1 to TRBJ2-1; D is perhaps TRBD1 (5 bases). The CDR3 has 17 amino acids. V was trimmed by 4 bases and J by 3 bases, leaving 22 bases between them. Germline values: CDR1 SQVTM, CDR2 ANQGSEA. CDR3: CSVGAVGHHSIYNEQFF. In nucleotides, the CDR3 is TGCAGCGTTGGAGCTGTTGGACACCACTCGATCTACAATGAGCAGTTCTTC.

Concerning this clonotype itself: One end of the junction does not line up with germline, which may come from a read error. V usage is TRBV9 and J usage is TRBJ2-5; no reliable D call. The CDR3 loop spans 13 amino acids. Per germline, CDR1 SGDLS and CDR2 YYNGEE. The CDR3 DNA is TGTCCCAGCAGCGACGGGTACCAAGAGACCCAGTACTTC. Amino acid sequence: CPSSDGYQETQYF.

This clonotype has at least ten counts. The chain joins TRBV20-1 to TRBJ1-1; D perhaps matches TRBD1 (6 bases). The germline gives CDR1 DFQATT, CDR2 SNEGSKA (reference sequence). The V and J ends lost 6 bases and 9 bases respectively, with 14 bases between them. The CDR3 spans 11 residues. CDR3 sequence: CSARGGAKAFF. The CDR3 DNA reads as TGCAGTGCAAGGGGGGGAGCAAAAGCTTTCTTT.

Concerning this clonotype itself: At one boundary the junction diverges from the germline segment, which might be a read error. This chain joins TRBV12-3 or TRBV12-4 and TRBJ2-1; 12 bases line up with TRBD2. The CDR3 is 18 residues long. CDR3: CASSFSQTGLAGYNEHFF. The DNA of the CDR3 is TGTGCCAGCAGTTTCTCCCAGACCGGACTAGCGGGGTACAATGAGCATTTCTTC.

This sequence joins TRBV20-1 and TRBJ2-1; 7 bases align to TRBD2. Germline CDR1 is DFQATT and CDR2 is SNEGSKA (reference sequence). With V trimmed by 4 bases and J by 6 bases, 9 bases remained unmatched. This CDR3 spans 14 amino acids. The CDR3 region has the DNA TGCAGTGCTATCGGGCTAACGGGGGGCAATGAGCAGTTCTTC. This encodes CSAIGLTGGNEQFF.

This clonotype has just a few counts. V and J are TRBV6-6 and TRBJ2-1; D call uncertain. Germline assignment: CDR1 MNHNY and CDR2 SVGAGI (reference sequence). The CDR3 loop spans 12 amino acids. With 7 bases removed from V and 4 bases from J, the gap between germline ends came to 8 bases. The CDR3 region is CASTREYNEQFF. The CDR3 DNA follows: TGTGCCAGCACCAGAGAGTACAATGAGCAGTTCTTC.

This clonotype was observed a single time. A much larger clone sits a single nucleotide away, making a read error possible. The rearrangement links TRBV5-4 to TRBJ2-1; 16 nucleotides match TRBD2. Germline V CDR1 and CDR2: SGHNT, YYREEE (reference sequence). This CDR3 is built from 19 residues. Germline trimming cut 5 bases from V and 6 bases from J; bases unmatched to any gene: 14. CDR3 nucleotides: TGTGCCAGCAGTCAACCCGTGACCGGGACTAGCGGGGGGGCCAATGAGCAGTTCTTC. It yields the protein CASSQPVTGTSGGANEQFF.

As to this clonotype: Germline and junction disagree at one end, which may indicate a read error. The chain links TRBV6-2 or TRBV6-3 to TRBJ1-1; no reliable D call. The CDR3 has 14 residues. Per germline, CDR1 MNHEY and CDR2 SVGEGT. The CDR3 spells CASSYPRAAPEVLF. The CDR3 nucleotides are TGTGCCAGCAGTTACCCCCGGGCGGCGCCTGAAGTTTTATTT.

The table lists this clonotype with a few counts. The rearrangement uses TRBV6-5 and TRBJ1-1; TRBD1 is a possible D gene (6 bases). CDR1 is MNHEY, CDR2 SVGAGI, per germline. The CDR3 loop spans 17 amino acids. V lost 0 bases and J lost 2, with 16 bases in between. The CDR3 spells CASSYSQTGILNTEAFF. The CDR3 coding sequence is TGTGCCAGCAGTTACTCACAAACAGGGATATTAAACACTGAAGCTTTCTTT.

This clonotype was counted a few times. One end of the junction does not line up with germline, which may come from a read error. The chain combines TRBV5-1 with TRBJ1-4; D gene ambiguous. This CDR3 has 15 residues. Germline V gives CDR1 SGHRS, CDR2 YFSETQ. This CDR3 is CASSLWAATNEKLFF. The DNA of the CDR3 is TGCGCTAGCAGCTTGTGGGCAGCAACTAATGAAAAACTGTTTTTT.

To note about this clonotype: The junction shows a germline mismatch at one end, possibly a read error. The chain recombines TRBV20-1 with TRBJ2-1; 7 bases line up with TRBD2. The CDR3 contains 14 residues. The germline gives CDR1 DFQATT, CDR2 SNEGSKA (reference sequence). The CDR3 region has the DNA TGCAGTGCTATGAGAGCGGGAAGATACACTGAGCAGTTCTTC. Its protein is CSAMRAGRYTEQFF.

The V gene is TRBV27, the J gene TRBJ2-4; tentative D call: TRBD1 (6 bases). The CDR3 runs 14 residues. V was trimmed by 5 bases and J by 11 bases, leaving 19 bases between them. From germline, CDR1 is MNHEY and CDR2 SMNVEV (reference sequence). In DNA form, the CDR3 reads TGTGCCAGCAGTAGGGACGCAGGGGCCGCCTTTCAGTACTTC. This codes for CASSRDAGAAFQYF.

The CDR3 here is CASSSKGTYNEQFF. The CDR3, as DNA: TGTGCCAGCAGCTCCAAAGGTACCTACAATGAGCAGTTCTTC. This chain uses TRBV7-8 with TRBJ2-1, with D uncertain. There are 14 residues in the CDR3. Per the germline V gene, CDR1 is SGHVS and CDR2 is FQNEAQ. Between the trimmed V and J ends, which lost 4 bases and 2 bases, there was a span of 9 bases.

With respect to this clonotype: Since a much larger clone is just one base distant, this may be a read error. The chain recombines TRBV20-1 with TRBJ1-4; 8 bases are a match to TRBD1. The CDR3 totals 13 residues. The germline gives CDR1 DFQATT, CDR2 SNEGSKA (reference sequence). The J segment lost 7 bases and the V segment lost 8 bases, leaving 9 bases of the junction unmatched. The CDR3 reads CSTQDRASEKLFF. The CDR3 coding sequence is TGCAGTACGCAGGACAGGGCTAGTGAAAAACTGTTTTTT.

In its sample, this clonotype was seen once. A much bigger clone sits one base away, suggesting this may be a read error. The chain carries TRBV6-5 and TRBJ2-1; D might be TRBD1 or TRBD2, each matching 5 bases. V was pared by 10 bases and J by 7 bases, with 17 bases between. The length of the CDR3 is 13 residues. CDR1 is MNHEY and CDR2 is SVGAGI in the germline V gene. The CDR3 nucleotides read TGTGCCACCGAGAGGGGTCTGGGGAATGAGCAGTTCTTC. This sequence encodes CATERGLGNEQFF.

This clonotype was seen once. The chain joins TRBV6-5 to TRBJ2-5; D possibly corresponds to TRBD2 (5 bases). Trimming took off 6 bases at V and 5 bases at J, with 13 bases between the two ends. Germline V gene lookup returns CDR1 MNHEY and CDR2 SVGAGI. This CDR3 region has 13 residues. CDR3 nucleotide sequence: TGTGCCAGCAGACTCGGGGATGGCGAGACCCAGTACTTC. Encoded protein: CASRLGDGETQYF.

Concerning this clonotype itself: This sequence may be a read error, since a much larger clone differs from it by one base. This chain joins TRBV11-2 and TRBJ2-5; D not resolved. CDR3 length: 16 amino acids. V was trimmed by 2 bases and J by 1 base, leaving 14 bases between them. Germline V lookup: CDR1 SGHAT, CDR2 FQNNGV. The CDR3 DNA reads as TGTGCCAGCAGCTTAAGCCCACTACCCTTCCAAGAGACCCAGTACTTC. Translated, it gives CASSLSPLPFQETQYF.

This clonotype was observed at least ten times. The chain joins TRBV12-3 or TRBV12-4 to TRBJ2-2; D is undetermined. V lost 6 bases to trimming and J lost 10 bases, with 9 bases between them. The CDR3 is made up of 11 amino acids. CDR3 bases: TGTGCCAGCAGGAGCAAAGTGGAGCTGTTTTTT. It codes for CASRSKVELFF.

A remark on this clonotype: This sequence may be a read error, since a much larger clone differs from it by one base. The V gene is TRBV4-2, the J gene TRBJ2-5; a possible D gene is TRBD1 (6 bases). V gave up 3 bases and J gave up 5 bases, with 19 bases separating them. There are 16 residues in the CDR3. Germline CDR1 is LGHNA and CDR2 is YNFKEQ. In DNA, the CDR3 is TGTGCCAGCAGCCAGGAATACACAGGGATCGGGGAGACCCAGTACTTC. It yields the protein CASSQEYTGIGETQYF.

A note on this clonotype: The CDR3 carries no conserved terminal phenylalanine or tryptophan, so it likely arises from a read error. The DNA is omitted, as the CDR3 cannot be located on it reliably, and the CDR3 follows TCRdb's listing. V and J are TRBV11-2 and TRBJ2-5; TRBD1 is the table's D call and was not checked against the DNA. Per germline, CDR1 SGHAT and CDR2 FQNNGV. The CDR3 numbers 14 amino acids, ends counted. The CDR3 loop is CASCSGQVLETQYS.

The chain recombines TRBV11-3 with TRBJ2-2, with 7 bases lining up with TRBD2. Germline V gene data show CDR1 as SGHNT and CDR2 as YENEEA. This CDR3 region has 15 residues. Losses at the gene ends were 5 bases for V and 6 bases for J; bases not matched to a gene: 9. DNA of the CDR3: TGTGCCAGCAGCGCTGTCGGGGCGGGGGCCGGGGAGCTGTTTTTT. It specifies CASSAVGAGAGELFF.